The 29 T cell receptor beta chains in this list originate from one sample, sequenced in a study of blood T cell repertoires in COVID-19. Sequencing was performed with immunoSEQ multiplex PCR; in TCRdb, only in-frame clones are kept and a portion is missing. This table has 150,000 to 200,000 clones, around 87% appearing once. Sequenced: peripheral blood. The receptor source for this set is a man between 18 and 35 years old with acute or convalescent COVID-19.

The CDR3 loop reads CASSPSSGNEKLFF. In DNA form, the CDR3 reads TGTGCCAGCTCACCCTCATCAGGGAATGAAAAACTGTTTTTT. This chain connects TRBV18 to TRBJ1-4; the D gene is possibly TRBD1 (5 bases). Germline CDR1 KGHSH, CDR2 LQKENI. The ends were cut back, 3 bases at V and 5 bases at J, with 10 bases in the middle. CDR3 length: 14 amino acids. Filled out from reference TRBV18 and TRBJ1-4, the complete variable domain reads NAGVMQNPRHLVRRRGQEARLRCSPMKGHSHVYWYRQLPEEGLKFMVYLQKENIIDESGMPKERFSAEFPKEGPSILRIQQVVRGDSAAYFCASSPSSGNEKLFFGSGTQLSVL.

CDR3 protein: CASRIQGGGNQPQHF. Here the CDR3 DNA reads TGTGCCAGCAGGATACAGGGGGGGGGCAATCAGCCCCAGCATTTT. The rearrangement uses TRBV2 and TRBJ1-5; TRBD1 aligns across 8 bases. V shed 6 bases and J 2 bases; nucleotides not matched to a gene: 6. The germline CDR1 and CDR2 sequences are SNHLY and FYNNEI. The length of the CDR3 is 15 residues.

This chain joins TRBV5-1 and TRBJ2-5; TRBD2 matches 13 bases. V shed 3 bases, J shed 1 base, and the junction held 3 bases outside the gene matches. In germline, CDR1 is SGHRS, CDR2 YFSETQ. The CDR3 is 16 residues long. As DNA, the CDR3 is TGCGCCAGCAGCTCCGGACTAGCGGGGGTCCAAGAGACCCAGTACTTC. It is translated as CASSSGLAGVQETQYF. The complete variable domain, with remaining parts taken from reference TRBV5-1 and TRBJ2-5, reads KAGVTQTPRYLIKTRGQQVTLSCSPISGHRSVSWYQQTPGQGLQFLFEYFSETQRNKGNFPGRFSGRQFSNSRSEMNVSTLELGDSALYLCASSSGLAGVQETQYFGPGTRLLVL.

V gene TRBV27 combines with J gene TRBJ2-1, with no clear D. Germline V gene data show CDR1 as MNHEY and CDR2 as SMNVEV (reference sequence). V was shortened by 3 bases and J by 5 bases, with 5 bases between the two germline ends. The CDR3 is made up of 12 amino acids. CDR3 residues: CASSFRNNEQFF. DNA of the CDR3: TGTGCCAGCAGTTTTAGAAACAATGAGCAGTTCTTC.

This chain connects TRBV6-5 to TRBJ2-6, with D perhaps matching TRBD1 (6 bases). Trimming removed 8 bases at V and 0 bases at J, with 11 bases between. The germline V gene has CDR1 MNHEY and CDR2 SVGAGI. CDR3 size: 15 residues. DNA for the CDR3: TGTGCCAGCCAGACAGGACCCTCTGGGGCCAACGTCCTGACTTTC. It specifies CASQTGPSGANVLTF.

This chain links TRBV11-2 with TRBJ1-4; D perhaps matches TRBD1 (5 bases). Germline-derived CDR1 and CDR2 are SGHAT and FQNNGV. CDR3 length equals 10 residues. V shed 10 bases and J shed 9 bases, with 9 bases lying between them. The DNA of the CDR3 is TGTGCCACGGGGGAGAAAAAACTGTTTTTT. Translating gives CATGEKKLFF.

The chain couples TRBV6-5 to TRBJ1-2, with D unresolved. Germline assignment: CDR1 MNHEY and CDR2 SVGAGI. The length of the CDR3 is 14 residues. Trimming stripped 5 bases from V and 5 bases from J, with 15 bases between. The CDR3 region is CASSPFNTGYGYTF. Here the CDR3 DNA reads TGTGCCAGCAGTCCTTTTAATACGGGTTATGGCTACACCTTC.

This chain uses TRBV9 with TRBJ2-2; 8 bases fit TRBD1. V lost 3 bases and J lost 1; bases outside the gene matches: 5. Germline assignment: CDR1 SGDLS and CDR2 YYNGEE. The CDR3 runs to 16 residues. CDR3 in DNA: TGTGCCAGCAGCGCCCCGGGACAGGTGAACACCGGGGAGCTGTTTTTT. It is translated as CASSAPGQVNTGELFF.

The chain is built from TRBV5-1 and TRBJ2-1; TRBD1 is a possible D gene (5 bases). The CDR3 is 17 amino acids. The V gene's germline CDR1 is SGHRS and CDR2 YFSETQ. The ends were cut back, 0 bases at V and 2 bases at J, with 15 bases in the middle. CDR3 DNA: TGCGCCAGCAGCTTGGATGGTTCCCAGGGCGCCTACAATGAGCAGTTCTTC. The encoded protein is CASSLDGSQGAYNEQFF.

The chain uses TRBV18 and TRBJ2-3; tentative D call: TRBD1 (6 bases). V was pared by 5 bases and J by 3 bases, with 15 bases between. Germline loops: CDR1 KGHSH, CDR2 LQKENI. The CDR3 is made up of 15 amino acids. DNA of the CDR3: TGTGCCAGCTCATATACAGGCCAGGGGACAGATACGCAGTATTTT. The encoded protein is CASSYTGQGTDTQYF.

The rearrangement joins TRBV28 to TRBJ1-2; TRBD1 might be the D (6 bases). The CDR3 sequence is 14 residues long. V lost 1 base, J lost 4 bases, and 10 bases lay in between. The V gene's germline CDR1 is MDHEN and CDR2 SYDVKM. The chain's CDR3 is CASSLSGTSYGYTF. As DNA, the CDR3 is TGTGCCAGCAGTTTATCCGGGACATCCTATGGCTACACCTTC.

The J gene is TRBJ1-5, the V gene TRBV7-2; D gene uncertain. Deletions cut 3 bases from V and 0 bases from J, with 15 bases between. This CDR3 comprises 17 residues. Germline-derived CDR1 and CDR2 are SGHTA and FQGNSA. CDR3: CASSFRVAPNSNQPQHF. The CDR3 DNA sequence: TGTGCCAGCAGCTTCCGGGTCGCTCCTAATAGCAATCAGCCCCAGCATTTT.

The CDR3 sequence: CASSELEGAGLDTQYF. The CDR3 region has the DNA TGTGCCAGCAGTGAATTGGAGGGCGCAGGGCTAGATACGCAGTATTTT. V is TRBV25-1 and J is TRBJ2-3, with D possibly TRBD2 on 6 matching bases. The CDR3 is 16 residues long. V lost 1 base and J 5 bases, leaving 16 bases between the germline ends. Per germline, CDR1 MGHDK and CDR2 SYGVNS.

This chain links TRBV2 with TRBJ1-5; D might be TRBD1 (6 bases). Germline assignment: CDR1 SNHLY and CDR2 FYNNEI. V was shortened by 3 bases and J by 5 bases, with 14 bases between the two germline ends. The CDR3 has 15 amino acids. CDR3 DNA sequence: TGTGCCAGCAGTGAGGAACAGGGCCTCTATCAGCCCCAGCATTTT. Translated: CASSEEQGLYQPQHF.

This clone was seen once. The genes are TRBV4-1 and TRBJ2-7; weak D call: TRBD2 (6 bases). The CDR3 is 15 residues long. Germline values: CDR1 MGHRA, CDR2 YSYEKL. V lost 4 bases, J lost 2 bases, and 15 bases lay in between. The CDR3 DNA follows: TGCGCCAGCAGCCCCTTTGACAGACTAGCCTACGAGCAGTACTTC. Its translation is CASSPFDRLAYEQYF.

The chain carries TRBV27 and TRBJ2-3; D unresolved. The CDR3 extends over 15 amino acids. Germline loops: CDR1 MNHEY, CDR2 SMNVEV (reference sequence). Trimming took off 9 bases at V and 0 bases at J, with 16 bases between the two ends. CDR3 loop: CASLQLGQSTDTQYF. In DNA, the CDR3 is TGTGCCAGTCTACAACTTGGGCAAAGCACAGATACGCAGTATTTT.

This rearrangement joins TRBV5-1 to TRBJ1-1; D gene ambiguous. The CDR3 is 15 amino acids. Germline values: CDR1 SGHRS, CDR2 YFSETQ. Trimming cost V 6 bases and J 4 bases, with 19 bases left between them. In nucleotides, the CDR3 is TGCGCCAGCACCTCGTTAGTGGGCAACCTCACTGAAGCTTTCTTT. This gives the protein CASTSLVGNLTEAFF.

CDR3 sequence reads: CASSQGGTSGSTDTQYF. CDR3 sequence (DNA): TGCGCCAGCAGCCAAGGAGGGACTAGCGGAAGCACAGATACGCAGTATTTT. V and J are TRBV4-1 and TRBJ2-3, with 11 bases that match TRBD2. Germline CDR1 MGHRA, CDR2 YSYEKL. The J segment lost 0 bases and the V segment lost 1 base, leaving 3 bases of the junction unmatched. The length of the CDR3 is 17 residues.

The chain couples TRBV29-1 to TRBJ2-7; possible D gene TRBD1, 5 bases. Germline assignment: CDR1 SQVTM and CDR2 ANQGSEA. The CDR3 length is 14 residues. The V and J ends lost 4 bases and 0 bases respectively, with 13 bases between them. CDR3 residues: CSVGGTQNSYEQYF. The CDR3 nucleotides are TGCAGCGTTGGGGGCACCCAGAACTCCTACGAGCAGTACTTC.

This clone has a single count. In nucleotides, the CDR3 is TGTGCCAGCAGCTTAGGTCTGGGAGCAGGTCGAGAAAAACTGTTTTTT. This encodes CASSLGLGAGREKLFF. This chain connects TRBV5-8 to TRBJ1-4; D is unresolved. The CDR3 is 16 residues long. Germline CDR1 SGHTS, CDR2 YDEGEE. V dropped 2 bases and J dropped 8 bases, with 19 bases sitting between them.

This clone came up a few times. The CDR3 nucleotides are TGCGCCAGCAGCTCCGGGACAGGGGTGGATGAGCAGTACTTC. Residues: CASSSGTGVDEQYF. The chain links TRBV5-1 to TRBJ2-7, with 10 bases matching TRBD1. With 3 bases clipped from V and 7 bases from J, the junction kept 7 bases outside the gene matches. This CDR3 region has 14 residues. Germline V gene lookup returns CDR1 SGHRS and CDR2 YFSETQ.

The V and J genes are TRBV7-3 and TRBJ2-1; 11 bases line up with TRBD1. The germline V gene has CDR1 SGHTA and CDR2 FQGTGA. After removal of 4 bases from V and 6 bases from J, the junction contained 11 bases not matched to a gene. CDR3 length: 17 amino acids. The CDR3 sequence: CASSSSPRGTGGNEQFF. The CDR3 DNA sequence: TGTGCCAGCAGCTCAAGTCCCCGGGGGACAGGGGGCAATGAGCAGTTCTTC.

The J gene is TRBJ2-5, the V gene TRBV7-6; TRBD2 matches 14 bases. The CDR3 length is 16 residues. CDR1 and CDR2 from the germline V gene are SGHVS and FNYEAQ. The V gene end was trimmed by 5 bases and the J gene end by 2 bases; junction bases not matched to a gene: 4. CDR3 sequence: CASSARLAGGQETQYF. As DNA, the CDR3 is TGTGCCAGCAGCGCAAGACTAGCGGGGGGGCAAGAGACCCAGTACTTC.

The chain recombines TRBV4-1 with TRBJ1-6, with 8 bases lining up with TRBD1. Germline V lookup: CDR1 MGHRA, CDR2 YSYEKL. V lost 2 bases to trimming and J lost 9 bases; unmatched junction nucleotides: 6. The CDR3 covers 15 residues. DNA for the CDR3: TGCGCCAGCAGCCAAAACAGGGGGAGGGGTTCACCCCTCCACTTT. It is translated as CASSQNRGRGSPLHF.

The chain has TRBV19 and TRBJ1-5; D unclear. Trimming stripped 5 bases from V and 6 bases from J, with 14 bases between. Germline loops: CDR1 LNHDA, CDR2 SQIVND (reference sequence). The CDR3 is made up of 14 amino acids. CDR3 amino acids: CASSPRPEAQPQHF. CDR3 sequence (DNA): TGTGCCAGTAGTCCTCGGCCAGAGGCTCAGCCCCAGCATTTT.

With regard to this clone: The identical CDR3 is also encoded by other nucleotide sequences in the sample. The V call is TRBV27, the J call TRBJ1-5; D perhaps matches TRBD1 (5 bases). The V gene lost 3 bases and the J gene lost 2 bases, with 8 bases spanning the gap. Germline V gene lookup returns CDR1 MNHEY and CDR2 SMNVEV (reference sequence). The CDR3 consists of 14 residues. The CDR3 is CASSLGGGNQPQHF. DNA of the CDR3: TGTGCCAGCAGTTTGGGGGGGGGCAATCAGCCCCAGCATTTT.

The J gene is TRBJ1-1, the V gene TRBV6-5, with a weak D call TRBD1 (6 bases). This CDR3 has 15 amino acids. V was pared by 0 bases and J by 6 bases, with 14 bases between. Germline CDR1 reads MNHEY; CDR2 reads SVGAGI. CDR3 in amino acids: CASSYSGSQGPEAFF. CDR3 nucleotide sequence: TGTGCCAGCAGTTACTCGGGCTCCCAGGGGCCTGAAGCTTTCTTT.

The V gene is TRBV11-2, the J gene TRBJ1-6; a weak D match, TRBD1 (6 bases). This CDR3 region has 17 residues. V gave up 5 bases and J gave up 1 base, with 15 bases separating them. The germline V gene encodes CDR1 SGHAT and CDR2 FQNNGV. The CDR3 DNA reads TGTGCCAGCAGCGCCTACAGGGTAGGGTCCTATAATTCACCCCTCCACTTT. This translates into CASSAYRVGSYNSPLHF.

The gene calls are TRBV30 and TRBJ2-3; possibly TRBD2 for D (6 bases). The V and J ends lost 3 bases and 5 bases respectively, with 9 bases between them. Germline V gives CDR1 GTSNPN, CDR2 SVGIG (reference sequence). This CDR3 is built from 12 residues. CDR3 region: CAWRGGRDTQYF. CDR3 nucleotide sequence: TGTGCCTGGAGGGGGGGACGAGATACGCAGTATTTT. Based on the CDR3 plus reference TRBV30 and TRBJ2-3, the full variable domain is SQTIHQWPATLVQPVGSPLSLECTVEGTSNPNLYWYRQAAGRGLQLLFYSVGIGQISSEVPQNLSASRPQDRQFILSSKKLLLSDSGFYLCAWRGGRDTQYFGPGTRLTVL.